The entry that follows covers one T cell receptor beta chain sequence. A second roughly 6 to 11 cycle PCR used barcoded and J-beta primers. Each CDR3 protein is one row after TCRdb ran MiXCR on the 5' RACE reads. The sample records roughly 800,000 distinct CDR3 sequences, around 36% being singletons. Per germline, CDR1 MNHEY and CDR2 SVGEGT. The CDR3 runs 20 residues. V lost 4 bases to trimming and J lost 11 bases; unmatched junction nucleotides: 28. The record originates from a study of blood T cells in healthy people across ages. This chain joins TRBV6-2 or TRBV6-3 and TRBJ2-5, with 10 nucleotides matching TRBD1. This sequence was found in a man younger than 35 in good health. Sequenced sample: blood. Written as DNA, the CDR3 is TGTGCCAGCAGTTCCCGAGGTTGGGGACAGGGGTCGGAACCGGAGAAGGAGCAGTACTTC. It yields the protein CASSSRGWGQGSEPEKEQYF.